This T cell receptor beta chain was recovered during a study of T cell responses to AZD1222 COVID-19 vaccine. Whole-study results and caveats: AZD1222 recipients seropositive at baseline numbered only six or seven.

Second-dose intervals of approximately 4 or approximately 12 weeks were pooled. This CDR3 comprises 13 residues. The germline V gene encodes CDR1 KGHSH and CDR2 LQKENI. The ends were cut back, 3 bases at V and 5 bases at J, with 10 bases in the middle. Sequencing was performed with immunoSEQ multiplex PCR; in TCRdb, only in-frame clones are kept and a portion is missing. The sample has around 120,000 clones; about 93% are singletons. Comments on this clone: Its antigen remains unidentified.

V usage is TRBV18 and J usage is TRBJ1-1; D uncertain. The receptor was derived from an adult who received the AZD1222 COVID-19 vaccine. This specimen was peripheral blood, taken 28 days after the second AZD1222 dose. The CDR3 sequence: CASSPIASTEAFF. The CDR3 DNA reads TGTGCCAGCTCACCCATAGCGAGTACTGAAGCTTTCTTT.